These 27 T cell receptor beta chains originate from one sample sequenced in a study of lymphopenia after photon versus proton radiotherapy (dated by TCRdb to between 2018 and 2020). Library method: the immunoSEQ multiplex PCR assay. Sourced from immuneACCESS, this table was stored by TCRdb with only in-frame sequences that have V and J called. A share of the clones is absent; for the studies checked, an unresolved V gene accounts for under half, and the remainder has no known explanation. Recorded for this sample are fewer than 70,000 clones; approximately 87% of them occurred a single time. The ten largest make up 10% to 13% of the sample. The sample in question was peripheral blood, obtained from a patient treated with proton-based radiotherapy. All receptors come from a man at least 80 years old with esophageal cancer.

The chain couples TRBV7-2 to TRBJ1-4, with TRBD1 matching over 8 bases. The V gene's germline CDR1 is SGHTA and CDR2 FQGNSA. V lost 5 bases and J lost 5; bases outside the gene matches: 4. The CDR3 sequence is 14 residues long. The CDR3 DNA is TGTGCCAGCAGCGCGACAGGGGCGAATGAAAAACTGTTTTTT. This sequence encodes CASSATGANEKLFF.

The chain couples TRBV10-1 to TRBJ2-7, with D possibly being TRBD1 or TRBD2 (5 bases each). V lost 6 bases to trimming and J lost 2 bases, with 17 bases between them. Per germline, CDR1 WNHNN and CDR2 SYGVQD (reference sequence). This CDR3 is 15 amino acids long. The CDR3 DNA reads TGCGCCAGCAGCGCCCCCGGGACGGCTACCTACGAGCAGTACTTC. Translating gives CASSAPGTATYEQYF.

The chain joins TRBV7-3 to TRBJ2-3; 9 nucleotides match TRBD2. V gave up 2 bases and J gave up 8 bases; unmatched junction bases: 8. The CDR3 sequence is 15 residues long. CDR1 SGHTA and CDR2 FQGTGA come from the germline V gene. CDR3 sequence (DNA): TGTGCCAGCAGCTTATCCGGGACTAGCCGAGGTACGCAGTATTTT. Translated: CASSLSGTSRGTQYF.

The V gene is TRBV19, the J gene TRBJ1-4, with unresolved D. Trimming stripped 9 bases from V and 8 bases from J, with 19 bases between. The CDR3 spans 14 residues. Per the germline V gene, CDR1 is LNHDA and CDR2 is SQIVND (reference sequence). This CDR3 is CASAKITRSEKLFF. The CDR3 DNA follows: TGTGCCAGCGCCAAAATCACTAGATCGGAAAAACTGTTTTTT.

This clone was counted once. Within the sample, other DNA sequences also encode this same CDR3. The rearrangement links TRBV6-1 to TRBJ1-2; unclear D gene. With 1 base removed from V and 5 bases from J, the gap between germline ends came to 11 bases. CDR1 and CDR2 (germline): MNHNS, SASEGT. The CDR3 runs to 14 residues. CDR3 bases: TGTGCCAGCAGTGAAGGCTCAGCGATGTATGGCTACACCTTC. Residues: CASSEGSAMYGYTF.

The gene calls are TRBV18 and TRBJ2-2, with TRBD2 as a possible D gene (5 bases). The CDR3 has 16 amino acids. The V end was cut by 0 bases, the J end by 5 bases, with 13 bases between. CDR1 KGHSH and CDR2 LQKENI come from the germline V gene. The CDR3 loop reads CASSPPVLGVTGELFF. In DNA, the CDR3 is TGTGCCAGCTCACCACCGGTTCTCGGGGTAACCGGGGAGCTGTTTTTT.

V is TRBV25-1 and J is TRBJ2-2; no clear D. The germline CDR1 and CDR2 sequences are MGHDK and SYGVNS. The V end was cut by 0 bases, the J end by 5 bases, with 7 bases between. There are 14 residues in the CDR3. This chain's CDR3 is CASSEYSTTGELFF. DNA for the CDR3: TGTGCCAGCAGTGAATATAGCACGACCGGGGAGCTGTTTTTT.

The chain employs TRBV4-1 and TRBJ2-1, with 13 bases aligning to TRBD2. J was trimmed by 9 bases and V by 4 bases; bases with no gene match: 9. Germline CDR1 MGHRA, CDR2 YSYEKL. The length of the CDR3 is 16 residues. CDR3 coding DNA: TGCGCCAGCAGCCGCGGGGAGGGACTAGCGGGAAGTGAGCAGTTCTTC. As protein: CASSRGEGLAGSEQFF.

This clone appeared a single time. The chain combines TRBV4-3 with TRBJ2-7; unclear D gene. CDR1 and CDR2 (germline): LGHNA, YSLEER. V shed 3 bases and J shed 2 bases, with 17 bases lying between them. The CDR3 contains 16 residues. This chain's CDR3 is CASSQDSWGTTYEQYF. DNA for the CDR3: TGCGCCAGCAGCCAGGATTCATGGGGAACCACCTACGAGCAGTACTTC.

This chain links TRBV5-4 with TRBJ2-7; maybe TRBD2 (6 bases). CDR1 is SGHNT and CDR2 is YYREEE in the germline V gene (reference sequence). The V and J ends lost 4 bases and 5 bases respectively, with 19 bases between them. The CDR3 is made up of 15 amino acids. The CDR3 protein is CASSPGGFRPNEQYF. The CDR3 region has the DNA TGTGCCAGCAGCCCCGGGGGATTCCGGCCGAACGAGCAGTACTTC.

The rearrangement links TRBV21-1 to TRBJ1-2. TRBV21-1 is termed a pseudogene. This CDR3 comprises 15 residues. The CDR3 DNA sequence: TGTGCCAGCCACCCTTTGAGGGGAGTACGGTATGGCTACACCTTC. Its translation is CASHPLRGVRYGYTF.

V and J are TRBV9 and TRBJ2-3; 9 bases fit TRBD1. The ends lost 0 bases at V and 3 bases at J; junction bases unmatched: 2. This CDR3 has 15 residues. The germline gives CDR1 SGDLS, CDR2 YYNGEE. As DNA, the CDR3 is TGTGCCAGCAGCGTAGTGGGACAGGGAACAGATACGCAGTATTTT. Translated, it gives CASSVVGQGTDTQYF.

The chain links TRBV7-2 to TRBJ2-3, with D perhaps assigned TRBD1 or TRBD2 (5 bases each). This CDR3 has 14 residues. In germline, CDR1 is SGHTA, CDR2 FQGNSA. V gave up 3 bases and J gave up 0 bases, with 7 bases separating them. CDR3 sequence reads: CASSLGDSTDTQYF. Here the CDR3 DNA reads TGTGCCAGCAGCTTGGGGGACAGCACAGATACGCAGTATTTT.

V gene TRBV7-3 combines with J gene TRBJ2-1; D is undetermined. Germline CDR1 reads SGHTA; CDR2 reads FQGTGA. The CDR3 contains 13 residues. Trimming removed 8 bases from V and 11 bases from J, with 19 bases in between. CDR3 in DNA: TGTGCCAGCCCTGCCCCGCCCCCTACCAAGCAGTTCTTC. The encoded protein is CASPAPPPTKQFF.

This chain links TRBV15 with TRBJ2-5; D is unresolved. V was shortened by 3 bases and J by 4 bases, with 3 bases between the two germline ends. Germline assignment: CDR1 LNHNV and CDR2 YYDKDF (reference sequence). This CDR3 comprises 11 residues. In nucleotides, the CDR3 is TGTGCCACCAGCAGTGTAGAGACCCAGTACTTC. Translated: CATSSVETQYF.

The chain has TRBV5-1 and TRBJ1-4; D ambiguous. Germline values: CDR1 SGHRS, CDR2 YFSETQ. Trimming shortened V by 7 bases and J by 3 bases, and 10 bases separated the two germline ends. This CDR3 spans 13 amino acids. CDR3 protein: CASSDPPNEKLFF. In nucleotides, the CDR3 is TGCGCCAGCTCCGACCCACCTAATGAAAAACTGTTTTTT.

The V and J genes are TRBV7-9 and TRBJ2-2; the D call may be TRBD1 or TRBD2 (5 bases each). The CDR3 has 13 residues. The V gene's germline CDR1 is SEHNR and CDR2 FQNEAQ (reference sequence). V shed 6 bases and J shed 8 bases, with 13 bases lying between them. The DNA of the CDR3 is TGTGCCAGCAGTTCGATGGGGGTTGGGGAGCTGTTTTTT. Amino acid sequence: CASSSMGVGELFF.

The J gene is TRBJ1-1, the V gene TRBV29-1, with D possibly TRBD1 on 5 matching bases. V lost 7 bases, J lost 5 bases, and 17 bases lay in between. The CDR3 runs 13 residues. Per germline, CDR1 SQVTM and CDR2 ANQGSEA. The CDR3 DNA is TGCAGCGCCCATCCGGGGGGAAGGACTGAAGCTTTCTTT. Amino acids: CSAHPGGRTEAFF. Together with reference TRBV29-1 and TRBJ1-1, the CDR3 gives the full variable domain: SAVISQKPSRDICQRGTSLTIQCQVDSQVTMMFWYRQQPGQSLTLIATANQGSEATYESGFVIDKFPISRPNLTFSTLTVSNMSPEDSSIYLCSAHPGGRTEAFFGQGTRLTVV.

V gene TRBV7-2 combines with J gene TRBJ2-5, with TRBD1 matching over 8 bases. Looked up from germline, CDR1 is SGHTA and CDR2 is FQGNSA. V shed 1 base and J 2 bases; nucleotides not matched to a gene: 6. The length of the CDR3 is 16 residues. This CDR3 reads CASSLGWGTGQETQYF. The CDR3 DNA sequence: TGTGCCAGCAGCTTAGGTTGGGGGACAGGACAAGAGACCCAGTACTTC.

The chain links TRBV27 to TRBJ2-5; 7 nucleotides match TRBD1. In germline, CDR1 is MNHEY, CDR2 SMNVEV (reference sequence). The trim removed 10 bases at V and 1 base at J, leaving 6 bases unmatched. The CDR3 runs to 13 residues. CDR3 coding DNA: TGTGCCAACTTGACAGGGACCCAAGAGACCCAGTACTTC. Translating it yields CANLTGTQETQYF.

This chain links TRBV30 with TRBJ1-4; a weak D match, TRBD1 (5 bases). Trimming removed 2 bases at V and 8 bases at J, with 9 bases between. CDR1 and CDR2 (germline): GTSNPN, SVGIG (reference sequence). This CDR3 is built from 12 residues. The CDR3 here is CAWSRRGEKLFF. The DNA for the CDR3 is TGTGCCTGGAGTCGCCGGGGGGAAAAACTGTTTTTT. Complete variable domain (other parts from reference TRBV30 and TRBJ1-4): SQTIHQWPATLVQPVGSPLSLECTVEGTSNPNLYWYRQAAGRGLQLLFYSVGIGQISSEVPQNLSASRPQDRQFILSSKKLLLSDSGFYLCAWSRRGEKLFFGSGTQLSVL.

The CDR3 nucleotides are TGTGCCATCAGTGGGGACTGGAATGAAAAACTGTTTTTT. This codes for CAISGDWNEKLFF. The gene calls are TRBV10-3 and TRBJ1-4; D might be TRBD1 (5 bases). The CDR3 runs 13 residues. CDR1 and CDR2 (germline): ENHRY, SYGVKD. Between the trimmed V and J ends, which lost 4 bases and 5 bases, there was a span of 8 bases.

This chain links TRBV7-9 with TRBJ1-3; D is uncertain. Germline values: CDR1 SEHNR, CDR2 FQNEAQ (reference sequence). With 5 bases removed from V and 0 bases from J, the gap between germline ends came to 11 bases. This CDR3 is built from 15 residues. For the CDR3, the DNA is TGTGCCAGCAGCCCCGGCCCCCTCTCTGGAAACACCATATATTTT. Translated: CASSPGPLSGNTIYF.

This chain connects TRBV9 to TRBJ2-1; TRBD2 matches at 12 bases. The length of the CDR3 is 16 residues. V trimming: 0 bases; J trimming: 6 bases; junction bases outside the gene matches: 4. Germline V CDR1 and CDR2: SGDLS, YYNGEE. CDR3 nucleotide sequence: TGTGCCAGCAGCGTAGGGACTAGCGGGAACTTCAATGAGCAGTTCTTC. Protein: CASSVGTSGNFNEQFF.

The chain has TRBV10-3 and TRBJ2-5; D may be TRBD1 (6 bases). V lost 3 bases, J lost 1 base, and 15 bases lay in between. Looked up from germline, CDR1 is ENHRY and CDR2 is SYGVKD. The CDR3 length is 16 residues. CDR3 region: CAISDRRTESQETQYF. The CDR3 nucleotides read TGTGCCATCAGTGATAGGAGGACAGAATCCCAAGAGACCCAGTACTTC.

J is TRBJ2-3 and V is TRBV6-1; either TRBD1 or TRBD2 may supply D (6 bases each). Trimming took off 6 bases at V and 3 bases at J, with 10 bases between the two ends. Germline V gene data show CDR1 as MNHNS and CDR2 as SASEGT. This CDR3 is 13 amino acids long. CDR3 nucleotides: TGTGCCAGCAGGTTAGGGGGGACAGATACGCAGTATTTT. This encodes CASRLGGTDTQYF.

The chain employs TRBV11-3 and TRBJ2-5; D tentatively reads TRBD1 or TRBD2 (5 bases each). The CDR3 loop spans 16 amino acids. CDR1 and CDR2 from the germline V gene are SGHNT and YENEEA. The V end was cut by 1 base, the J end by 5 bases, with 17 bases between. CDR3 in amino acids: CASSLASGTGGETQYF. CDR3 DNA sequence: TGTGCCAGCAGCTTAGCCTCCGGGACGGGCGGCGAGACCCAGTACTTC. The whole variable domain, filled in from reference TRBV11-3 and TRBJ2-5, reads EAGVVQSPRYKIIEKKQPVAFWCNPISGHNTLYWYLQNLGQGPELLIRYENEEAVDDSQLPKDRFSAERLKGVDSTLKIQPAELGDSAVYLCASSLASGTGGETQYFGPGTRLLVL.